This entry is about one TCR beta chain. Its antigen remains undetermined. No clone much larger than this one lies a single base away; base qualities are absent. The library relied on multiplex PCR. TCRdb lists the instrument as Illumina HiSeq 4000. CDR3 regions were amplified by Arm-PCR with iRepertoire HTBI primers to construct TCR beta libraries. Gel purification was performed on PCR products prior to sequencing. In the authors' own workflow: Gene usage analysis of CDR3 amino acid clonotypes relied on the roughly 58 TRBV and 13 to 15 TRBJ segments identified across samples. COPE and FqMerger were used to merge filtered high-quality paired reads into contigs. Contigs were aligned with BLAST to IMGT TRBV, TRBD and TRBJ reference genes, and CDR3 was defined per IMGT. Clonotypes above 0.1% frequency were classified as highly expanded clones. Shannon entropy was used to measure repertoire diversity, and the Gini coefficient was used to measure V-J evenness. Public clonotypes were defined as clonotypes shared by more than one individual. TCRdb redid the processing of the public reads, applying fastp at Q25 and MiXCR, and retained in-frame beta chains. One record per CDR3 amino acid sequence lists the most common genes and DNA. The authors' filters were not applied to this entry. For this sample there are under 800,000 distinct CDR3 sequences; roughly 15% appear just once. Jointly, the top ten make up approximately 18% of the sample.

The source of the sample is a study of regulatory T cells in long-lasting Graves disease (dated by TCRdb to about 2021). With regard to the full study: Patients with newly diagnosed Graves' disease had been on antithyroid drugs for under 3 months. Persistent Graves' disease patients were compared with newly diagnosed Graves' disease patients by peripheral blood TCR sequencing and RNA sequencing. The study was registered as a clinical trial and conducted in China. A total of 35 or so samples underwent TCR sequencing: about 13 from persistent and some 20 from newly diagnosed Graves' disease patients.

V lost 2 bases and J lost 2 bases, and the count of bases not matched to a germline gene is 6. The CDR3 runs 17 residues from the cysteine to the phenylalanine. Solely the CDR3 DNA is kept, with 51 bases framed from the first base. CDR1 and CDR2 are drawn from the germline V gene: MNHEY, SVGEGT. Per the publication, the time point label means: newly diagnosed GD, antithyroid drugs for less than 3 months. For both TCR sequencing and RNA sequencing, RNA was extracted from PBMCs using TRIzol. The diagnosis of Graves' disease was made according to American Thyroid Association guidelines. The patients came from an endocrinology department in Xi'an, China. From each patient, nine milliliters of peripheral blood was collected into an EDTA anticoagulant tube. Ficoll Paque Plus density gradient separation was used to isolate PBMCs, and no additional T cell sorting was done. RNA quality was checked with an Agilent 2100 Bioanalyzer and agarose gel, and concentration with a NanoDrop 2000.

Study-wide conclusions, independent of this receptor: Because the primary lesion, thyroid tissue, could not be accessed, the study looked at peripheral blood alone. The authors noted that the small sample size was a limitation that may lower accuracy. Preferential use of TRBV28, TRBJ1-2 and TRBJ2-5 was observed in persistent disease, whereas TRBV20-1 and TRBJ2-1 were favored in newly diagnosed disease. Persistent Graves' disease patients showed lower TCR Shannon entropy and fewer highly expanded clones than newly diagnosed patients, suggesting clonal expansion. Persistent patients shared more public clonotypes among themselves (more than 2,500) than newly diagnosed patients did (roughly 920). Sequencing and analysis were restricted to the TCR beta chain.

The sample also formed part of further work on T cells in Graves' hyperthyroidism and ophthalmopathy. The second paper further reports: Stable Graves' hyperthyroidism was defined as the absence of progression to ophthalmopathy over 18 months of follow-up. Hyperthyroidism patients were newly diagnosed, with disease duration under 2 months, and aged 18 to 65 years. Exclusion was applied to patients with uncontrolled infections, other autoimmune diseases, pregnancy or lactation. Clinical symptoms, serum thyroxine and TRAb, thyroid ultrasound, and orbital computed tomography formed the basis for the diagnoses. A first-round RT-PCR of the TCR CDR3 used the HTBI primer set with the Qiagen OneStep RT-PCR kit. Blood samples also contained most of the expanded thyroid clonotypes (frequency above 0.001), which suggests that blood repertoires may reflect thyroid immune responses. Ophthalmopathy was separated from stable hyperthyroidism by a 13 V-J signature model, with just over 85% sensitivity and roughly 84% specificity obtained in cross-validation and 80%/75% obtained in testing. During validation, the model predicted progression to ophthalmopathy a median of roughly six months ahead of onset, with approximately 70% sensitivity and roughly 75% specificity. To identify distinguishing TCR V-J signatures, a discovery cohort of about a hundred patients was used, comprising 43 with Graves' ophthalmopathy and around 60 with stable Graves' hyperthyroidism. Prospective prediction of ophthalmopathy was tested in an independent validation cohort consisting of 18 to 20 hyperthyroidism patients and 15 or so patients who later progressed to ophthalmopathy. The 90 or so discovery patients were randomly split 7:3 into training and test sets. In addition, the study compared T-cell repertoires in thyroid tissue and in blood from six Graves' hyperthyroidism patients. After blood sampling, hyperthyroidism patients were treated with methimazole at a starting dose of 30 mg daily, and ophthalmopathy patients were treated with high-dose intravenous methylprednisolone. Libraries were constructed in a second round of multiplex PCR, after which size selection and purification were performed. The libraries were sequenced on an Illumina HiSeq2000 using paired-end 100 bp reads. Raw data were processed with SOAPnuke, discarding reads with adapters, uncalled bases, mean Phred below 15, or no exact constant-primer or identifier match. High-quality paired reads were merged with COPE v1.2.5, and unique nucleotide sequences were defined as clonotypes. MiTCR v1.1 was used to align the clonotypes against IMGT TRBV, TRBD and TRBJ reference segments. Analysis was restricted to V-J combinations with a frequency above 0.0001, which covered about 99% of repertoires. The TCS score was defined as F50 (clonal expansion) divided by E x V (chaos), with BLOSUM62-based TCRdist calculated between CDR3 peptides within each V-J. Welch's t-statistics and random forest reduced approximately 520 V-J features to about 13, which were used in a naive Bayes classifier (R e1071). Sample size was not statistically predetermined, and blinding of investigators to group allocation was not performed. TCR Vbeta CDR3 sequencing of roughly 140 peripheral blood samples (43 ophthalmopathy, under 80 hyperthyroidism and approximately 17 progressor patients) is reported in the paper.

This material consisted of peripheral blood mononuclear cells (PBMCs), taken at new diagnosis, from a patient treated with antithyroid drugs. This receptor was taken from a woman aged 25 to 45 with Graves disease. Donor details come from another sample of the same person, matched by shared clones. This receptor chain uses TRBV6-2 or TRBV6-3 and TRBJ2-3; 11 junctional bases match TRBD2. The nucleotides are TGTGCCAGCAGTTACAGAGCGGGACTAGCGGCCACAGATACGCAGTATTTT. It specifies CASSYRAGLAATDTQYF.